This TCR beta chain was sequenced in a study of blood T cell repertoires in COVID-19. This CDR3 region has 11 residues. V dropped 4 bases and J dropped 6 bases, with 6 bases sitting between them. Germline assignment: CDR1 SQVTM and CDR2 ANQGSEA. Assay used: immunoSEQ multiplex PCR; TCRdb lists only in-frame clones, some missing. Of under 400,000 clones detected, 88% appear once; the ten largest clones hold 1%. The TCR originated in a woman in her 30s who had been exposed to COVID-19. Sequencing was done on a sample of PBMCs or T cells enriched from blood (not recorded which). The chain uses TRBV29-1 and TRBJ2-2; D is uncertain. The CDR3 sequence is CSVAEPGELFF. In nucleotides, the CDR3 is TGCAGCGTTGCGGAGCCCGGGGAGCTGTTTTTT.